A selection of T cell receptor beta chains follows, all from one sample in a study of blood T cell repertoires in COVID-19. The assay was immunoSEQ multiplex PCR, and TCRdb's table has in-frame clones only and misses some. The top ten clones hold roughly 18% of a sample with under 70,000 clones, less than 80% of them seen once. Specimen: peripheral blood. The receptors shown here come from a man aged 55 to 70 with acute or convalescent COVID-19. Each CDR3 is given with its conserved first and last residue. D genes are given only for firm matches. Size values are once, few and many counts, or a class for expanded clones, and some rows have none.

clone_size,v_call,j_call,d_call,cdr3_nt,cdr3_aa
.,TRBV7-3,TRBJ2-3,.,TGTGCCAGCAGCTTAATCGGACTCCAAAAGGATACGCAGTATTTT,CASSLIGLQKDTQYF
.,TRBV28,TRBJ2-7,.,TGTGCCAGCAGTTTAATAGGTGGCAGGGACTACGAGCAGTACTTC,CASSLIGGRDYEQYF
.,TRBV7-8,TRBJ1-2,.,TGTGCCAGCAGCCCGCGGTCCCGGGGAGGCTACACCTTC,CASSPRSRGGYTF
.,TRBV27,TRBJ1-2,.,TGTGCCAGTAGCCCCCAGGGGACAACTAACTATGGCTACACCTTC,CASSPQGTTNYGYTF
once,TRBV24-1,TRBJ2-6,.,TGTGCCACCAGTGATGCAGTATCCGGGGCCAACGTCCTGACTTTC,CATSDAVSGANVLTF
.,TRBV10-3,TRBJ2-2,TRBD2,TGTGCCATCAGGGGGACTAGCGGGAGGGGTACCGGGGAGCTGTTTTTT,CAIRGTSGRGTGELFF
.,TRBV11-2,TRBJ2-5,.,TGTGCCAGCAGCTTAGAGTGGCAGGACCAAGAGACCCAGTACTTC,CASSLEWQDQETQYF
.,TRBV21-1,TRBJ2-7,.,TGTGCCAGCAGCCCGTGGAGGGTCAGGGATACTTACGAGCAGTACTTC,CASSPWRVRDTYEQYF
.,TRBV11-3,TRBJ1-2,.,TGTGCCAGCAGCTTAGACCCCACACACCCCCACCGGGATGGCTACACCTTC,CASSLDPTHPHRDGYTF
.,TRBV12-3/TRBV12-4,TRBJ1-1,TRBD1,TGTGCCAGCAGCCCAGACAGGGTACAAGGGGCTTTCTTT,CASSPDRVQGAFF
.,TRBV18,TRBJ1-4,.,TGTGCCAGCTCACCTATGCTGTCGGGGGCTAATGAAAAACTGTTTTTT,CASSPMLSGANEKLFF
.,TRBV29-1,TRBJ2-7,.,TGCAGCGTTGAAATAGGACAGTCCTACGAGCAGTACTTC,CSVEIGQSYEQYF
.,TRBV11-3,TRBJ2-7,.,TGTGCCAGCAGCTTAAGAGGCACTAGTCACGAGCAGTACTTC,CASSLRGTSHEQYF
once,TRBV19,TRBJ1-1,.,TGTGCCAGTAGTATACAGGGGAACACTGAAGCTTTCTTT,CASSIQGNTEAFF
.,TRBV6-2/TRBV6-3,TRBJ2-7,.,TGTGCCAGCAGTTACGGAGACTACACTTCCTACGAGCAGTACTTC,CASSYGDYTSYEQYF
.,TRBV28,TRBJ2-7,.,TGTGCCAGCAGTTTGGGAGGGGGCTACGAGCAGTACTTC,CASSLGGGYEQYF
.,TRBV6-6,TRBJ1-6,.,TGTGCCAGCAGAGTCAGGGTTGATTCACCCCTCCACTTT,CASRVRVDSPLHF
.,TRBV24-1,TRBJ2-1,.,TGTGCCACCAGTGATAGGGAGGGGGGCTACAATGAGCAGTTCTTC,CATSDREGGYNEQFF
.,TRBV5-1,TRBJ2-1,.,TGCGCCAGCAGCTTGGCGGACAGAATCAATGAGCAGTTCTTC,CASSLADRINEQFF
.,TRBV19,TRBJ2-7,TRBD1,TGTGCCAGTGAGGACAGGGATGGCTACGAGCAGTACTTC,CASEDRDGYEQYF
many,TRBV2,TRBJ2-7,.,TGTGCCAGCAGTGAACTGAGGGTCGGCGAGCAGTACTTC,CASSELRVGEQYF
.,TRBV5-4,TRBJ2-3,TRBD2,TGTGCCAGCAGCACTGGACTAGCGTTCCCAGATACGCAGTATTTT,CASSTGLAFPDTQYF
.,TRBV10-3,TRBJ2-5,TRBD1,TGTGCCATCAGTCGGGACAGCCAAGAGACCCAGTACTTC,CAISRDSQETQYF
.,TRBV3-1/TRBV3-2,TRBJ1-4,.,TGTGCCAGCACTCTGCGGAGCGGAAATGAAAAACTGTTTTTT,CASTLRSGNEKLFF
.,TRBV4-1,TRBJ1-2,.,TGCGCCAGCTCCGAGCGGGTCGGAGGGTACTATGGCTACACCTTC,CASSERVGGYYGYTF
.,TRBV27,TRBJ2-7,TRBD2,TGTGCCAGCAGGAGGGAGGGAGGCACCTACGAGCAGTACTTC,CASRREGGTYEQYF
.,TRBV4-2,TRBJ2-7,TRBD1,TGTGCCAGCAGCCCCGGGACAGGAGGCTTAGGCTACGAGCAGTACTTC,CASSPGTGGLGYEQYF
few,TRBV5-1,TRBJ2-1,TRBD2,TGCGCCAGCAGCCCCGAGACTAGCGGGTACAATGAGCAGTTCTTC,CASSPETSGYNEQFF
.,TRBV2,TRBJ1-1,.,TGTGCCAGCAGTGAATGGGGGGATGAAGCTTTCTTT,CASSEWGDEAFF
.,TRBV28,TRBJ2-3,TRBD1,TGTGCCAGCAGTGTACAAACAGGGGGCGCAGATACGCAGTATTTT,CASSVQTGGADTQYF
few,TRBV18,TRBJ1-5,.,TGTGCCAGCTCAGGCAGGGGAGAAGGTCAGCCCCAGCATTTT,CASSGRGEGQPQHF
.,TRBV10-1,TRBJ2-7,.,TGCGCCAGCAGTCCGAGCTCCTACGAGCAGTACTTC,CASSPSSYEQYF
.,TRBV3-1/TRBV3-2,TRBJ2-2,.,TGTGCCAGCAGCCCAACAGGGAACACCGGGGAGCTGTTTTTT,CASSPTGNTGELFF
.,TRBV6-2/TRBV6-3,TRBJ2-3,.,TGTGCCAGCGGCCGGGCGCGACCCACAGATACGCAGTATTTT,CASGRARPTDTQYF
.,TRBV6-6,TRBJ2-3,.,TGTGCCAGCAGTCGTGCCGCTCTACCTGGAGTCACAGATACGCAGTATTTT,CASSRAALPGVTDTQYF
once,TRBV6-5,TRBJ1-1,TRBD1,TGTGCCAGCAGAGCCCAGGGGGCGCCTGAAGCTTTCTTT,CASRAQGAPEAFF
.,TRBV28,TRBJ1-2,.,TGTGCCAGCAGTTTTGGGTCGTTCAGGGGAGGGAACTATGGCTACACCTTC,CASSFGSFRGGNYGYTF
.,TRBV18,TRBJ2-1,TRBD2,TGTGCCAGCTCACCAGAAAGCGGGAGGATGGGTGAGCAGTTCTTC,CASSPESGRMGEQFF
.,TRBV5-1,TRBJ1-2,.,TGCGCCAGCAGCCTCGACTTTGCCTATGATGGCTACACCTTC,CASSLDFAYDGYTF
.,TRBV5-1,TRBJ1-1,TRBD1,TGCGCCAGCAGCTTGGCCGGGCAGGGGGCGGAAGCTTTCTTT,CASSLAGQGAEAFF
.,TRBV29-1,TRBJ2-2,.,TGCAGCGTTTTTTCTCCAACAGGGTCCCCCGGGGAGCTGTTTTTT,CSVFSPTGSPGELFF
few,TRBV27,TRBJ2-1,.,TGTGCCAGCACGGAGGGGCATACAAACTCCTACAATGAGCAGTTCTTC,CASTEGHTNSYNEQFF
.,TRBV25-1,TRBJ2-5,.,TGTGCCAGCAGTGAATTGGCCAGCGGTGGGACCCAGTACTTC,CASSELASGGTQYF
.,TRBV5-1,TRBJ2-1,.,TGCGCCAGCAGCACAACCCTAGCGTACAATGAGCAGTTCTTC,CASSTTLAYNEQFF
.,TRBV9,TRBJ2-1,TRBD2,TGTGCCAGCAGCGCTCCACGGAAGCCGGGACTAGTAGACAATGAGCAGTTCTTC,CASSAPRKPGLVDNEQFF
.,TRBV27,TRBJ1-5,TRBD1,TGTGCCAGCAGCCCCAGAGGGGGCCATCAGCCCCAGCATTTT,CASSPRGGHQPQHF
.,TRBV30,TRBJ2-1,TRBD2,TGTGCCTGGAGGCGATCGTTAGCTAGCGGGAGGGCAAACAATGAGCAGTTCTTC,CAWRRSLASGRANNEQFF
.,TRBV5-1,TRBJ2-3,TRBD1,TGCGCCAGCAGCCGGATGCGGGACAGGAGTTACACAGATACGCAGTATTTT,CASSRMRDRSYTDTQYF